Presented here are 8 T cell receptor beta chains from one specimen sequenced in a study of glioma-infiltrating T cells. Using RNA template, CDR3s of TCR alpha and beta were amplified with iRepertoire arm-PCR. TCRdb recomputed calls from the multiplex PCR reads with MiXCR, one row per CDR3 protein. This sample has more than 95,000 distinct CDR3 sequences, with roughly 30% found just once. Sequencing was performed on glioma tissue, nonneoplastic brain tissue, or PBMCs (not recorded which). These receptors all come from a human donor with low-grade glioma or glioblastoma, undergoing nonglioma brain surgery, or in good health (not recorded which).

The chain has TRBV2 and TRBJ1-5; D ambiguous. This CDR3 is built from 14 residues. V lost 4 bases to trimming and J lost 2 bases, with 9 bases between them. Germline V CDR1 and CDR2: SNHLY, FYNNEI. CDR3 residues: CASSGEAGNQPQHF. In DNA, the CDR3 is TGTGCCAGCAGTGGGGAGGCAGGCAATCAGCCCCAGCATTTT.

This clonotype was counted between two and nine times. The rearrangement links TRBV5-1 to TRBJ2-7; perhaps TRBD1 as D (6 bases). The germline V gene has CDR1 SGHRS and CDR2 YFSETQ. The CDR3 loop spans 13 amino acids. Deletions cut 4 bases from V and 1 base from J, with 9 bases between. CDR3 protein: CASSIGQSYEQYF. CDR3 coding DNA: TGCGCCAGCAGCATCGGACAGTCCTACGAGCAGTACTTC.

This clonotype was observed many times. The J gene is TRBJ1-1, the V gene TRBV6-2 or TRBV6-3; D not certain. CDR3 size: 13 residues. V dropped 2 bases and J dropped 4 bases, with 8 bases sitting between them. Germline CDR1 MNHEY, CDR2 SVGEGT. CDR3: CASSYRPPTEAFF. As DNA, the CDR3 is TGTGCCAGCAGTTACCGTCCCCCCACTGAAGCTTTCTTT.

In its sample, this clonotype was seen many times. The chain couples TRBV25-1 to TRBJ1-5; the D gene is possibly TRBD1 (5 bases). V gave up 3 bases and J gave up 3 bases, with 12 bases separating them. Germline V gene lookup returns CDR1 MGHDK and CDR2 SYGVNS. The CDR3 is 15 amino acids. The CDR3 DNA reads as TGTGCCAGCAGTGATGACAGTGCCCCCAATCAGCCCCAGCATTTT. This gives the protein CASSDDSAPNQPQHF.

The sample holds many counts of this clonotype. The V gene is TRBV7-2, the J gene TRBJ2-1, with 12 bases identical to TRBD2. The V gene's germline CDR1 is SGHTA and CDR2 FQGNSA. The CDR3 loop spans 17 amino acids. V trimming: 5 bases; J trimming: 2 bases; junction bases outside the gene matches: 7. DNA for the CDR3: TGTGCCAGCAGCCCCCGGACTAGCGGGGTCCCCTACAATGAGCAGTTCTTC. As protein: CASSPRTSGVPYNEQFF.

With respect to this clonotype: This may arise from a read error, as a much more abundant clone is one base away. J is TRBJ1-1 and V is TRBV7-2; D is perhaps TRBD1 (6 bases). The CDR3 consists of 14 residues. Germline CDR1 is SGHTA and CDR2 is FQGNSA. The CDR3 nucleotides read TGTGCCAGCAGTCCTCAGGGGCTGAACACTGAAGCTCTCTTT. The encoded protein is CASSPQGLNTEALF.

This clonotype was observed at least ten times. The rearrangement joins TRBV7-2 to TRBJ2-1, with 7 nucleotides matching TRBD2. The germline V gene encodes CDR1 SGHTA and CDR2 FQGNSA. V dropped 1 base and J dropped 4; count of bases not matched to a gene: 4. The CDR3 consists of 15 residues. This chain's CDR3 is CASSLVAGYYNEQFF. CDR3 DNA: TGTGCCAGCAGCTTAGTAGCGGGTTATTACAATGAGCAGTTCTTC.

The gene calls are TRBV14 and TRBJ1-1; possibly TRBD1 for D (6 bases). The CDR3 sequence is 12 residues long. Germline CDR1 is SGHDN and CDR2 is FVKESK. CDR3 residues: CSISQAGHKAFF. CDR3 bases: TGTTCCATCAGCCAAGCGGGACATAAAGCTTTCTTT. Full variable domain (remainder filled in from reference TRBV14 and TRBJ1-1): EAGVTQFPSHSVIEKGQTVTLRCDPISGHDNLYWYRRVMGKEIKFLLHFVKESKQDESGMPNNRFLAERTGGTYSTLKVQPAELEDSGVYFCSISQAGHKAFFGQGTRLTVV.